This T cell receptor beta chain was found in a study of OX40 agonist ivuxolimab in advanced cancers. The wider study: Ivuxolimab, which is an agonistic anti-OX40 (CD134) antibody, was administered to the patients. Findings and limits, study-wide: The work left the antigen specificity of expanded peripheral T cells undetermined. With doses of 0.1 to 3.0 mg/kg, CD4+ and CD8+ blood T cells had undergone clonal expansion by week 6.

Germline V CDR1 and CDR2: MNHEY, SMNVEV (reference sequence). This CDR3 is built from 15 residues. A word on this clone: Antigen: not known.

The table came from immunoSEQ multiplex PCR; TCRdb's copy has only in-frame clones and leaves some out. The sample has approximately 84,000 clones, over 85% seen once; the top ten hold roughly 0.18%. The sequence derives from an adult with an advanced solid tumor such as melanoma, head and neck, liver or kidney cancer. V is TRBV27 and J is TRBJ2-5, with D uncertain. With the DNA end fitting TRBJ2-7 better, the J assignment may be wrong. The source material was CD4+ or CD8+ T cells sorted from blood, sampled in a trial of the OX40 agonist ivuxolimab. CDR3 region: CASSSIGVMRNEQYF. The CDR3 DNA sequence: TGTGCCAGCAGTTCTATTGGGGTAATGAGGAACGAGCAGTACTTC.